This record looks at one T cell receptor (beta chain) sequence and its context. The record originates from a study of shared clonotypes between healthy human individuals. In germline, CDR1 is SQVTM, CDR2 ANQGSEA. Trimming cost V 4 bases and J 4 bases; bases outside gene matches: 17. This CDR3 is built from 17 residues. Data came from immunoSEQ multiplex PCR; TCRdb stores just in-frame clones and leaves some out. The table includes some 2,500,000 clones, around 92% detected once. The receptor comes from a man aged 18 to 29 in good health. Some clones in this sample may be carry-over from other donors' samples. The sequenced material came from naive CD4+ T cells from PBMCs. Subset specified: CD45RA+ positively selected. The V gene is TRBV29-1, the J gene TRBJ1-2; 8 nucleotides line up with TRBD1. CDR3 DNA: TGCAGCGTTGGACGAGGGGCAGGGGGCTCAATCTCCTATGGCTACACCTTC. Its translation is CSVGRGAGGSISYGYTF.